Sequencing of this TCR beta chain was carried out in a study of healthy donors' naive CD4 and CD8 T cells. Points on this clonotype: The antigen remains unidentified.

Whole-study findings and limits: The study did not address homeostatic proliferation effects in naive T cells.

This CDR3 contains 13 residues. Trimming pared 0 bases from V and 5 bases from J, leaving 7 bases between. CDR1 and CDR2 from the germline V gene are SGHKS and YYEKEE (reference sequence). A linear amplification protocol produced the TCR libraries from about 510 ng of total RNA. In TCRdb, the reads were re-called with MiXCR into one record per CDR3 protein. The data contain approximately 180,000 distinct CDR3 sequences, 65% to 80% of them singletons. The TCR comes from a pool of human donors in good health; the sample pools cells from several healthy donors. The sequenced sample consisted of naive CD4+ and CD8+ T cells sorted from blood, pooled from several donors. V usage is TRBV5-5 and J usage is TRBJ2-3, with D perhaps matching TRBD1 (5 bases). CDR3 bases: TGTGCCAGCAGCTTGGAGGACAAAGATACGCAGTATTTT. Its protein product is CASSLEDKDTQYF.